This record looks at one TCR beta chain sequence and its context. Its antigen is not known. This record belongs to a study of cytomegalovirus exposure and HLA in healthy donors. The CDR3 is made up of 15 amino acids. V was clipped by 5 bases and J by 2 bases, with 18 bases between them. Germline V gene data show CDR1 as GTSNPN and CDR2 as SVGIG (reference sequence). PCR employed 60 Vbeta and 13 Jbeta primers. The method was immunoSEQ multiplex PCR; TCRdb's version includes in-frame clones alone and lacks a portion of them. Here the sample spans 99,000 or so clones, around 75% being singletons. Broader study findings: Per a prior analysis, the majority of TCR beta V segments were productive roughly 90% or roughly 30% of the time.

The TCR comes from a man aged 35 to 55 in good health and CMV-seronegative. Specimen: PBMCs. The chain employs TRBV30 and TRBJ2-5, with D unresolved. DNA for the CDR3: TGTGCCTGGGAAGGTACACGGCTAGGTCAAGAGACCCAGTACTTC. Translation gives CAWEGTRLGQETQYF.